The T cell receptor (beta chain) described here comes from a study of T cells in Graves' hyperthyroidism and ophthalmopathy. A few counts support this clonotype. What it binds is unknown. Study-level results: Most clonotypes expanded in thyroid above 0.001 were likewise present in blood.

There were TCR beta CDR3 regions amplified from RNA transcripts. First-round RT-PCR with HTBI primers amplified the TCR CDR3 region. TCRdb independently ran MiXCR on the multiplex PCR reads; one entry per CDR3 protein. There are hundreds of thousands of distinct CDR3 sequences in the sample; less than 25% occur only once, and around a third lies in the top ten. Under 3 months was the duration of disease in ophthalmopathy patients, who also had a Clinical Activity Score of at least 3 and a NOSPECS grade of at least 4. Researchers barred patients who had uncontrolled infection, other autoimmune disease, pregnancy or lactation. Diagnoses used clinical symptoms, serum thyroxine and TRAb, thyroid ultrasound and orbital computed tomography. Trimming removed 0 bases from V and 5 bases from J, with 9 bases in between. CDR1 is SGHKS, CDR2 YYEKEE, per germline (reference sequence). The length of the CDR3 is 14 residues.

Source material: blood. The receptor was derived from a man aged 30 to 45 with Graves' ophthalmopathy. The chain combines TRBV5-5 with TRBJ2-1, with D uncertain. The CDR3 loop is CASSLVTDNNEQFF. The CDR3 DNA reads TGTGCCAGCAGCTTGGTAACAGATAACAATGAGCAGTTCTTC.